These 10 T cell receptor beta chains were all obtained from the same sample, sequenced in a study of shared clonotypes between healthy human individuals. Only in-frame clones appear in the TCRdb table, and some are missing; sequencing was by immunoSEQ multiplex PCR. The profile shows approximately 530,000 clones, more than 95% of them singletons. Sequenced sample: naive CD4+ T cells sorted from blood. Subset noted: CD45RA+ positively selected. These receptors came from a woman in her 30s in good health.

This clone was recorded once. Other DNA sequences from this sample encode an identical CDR3 as well. V gene TRBV28 combines with J gene TRBJ1-1; D uncertain. V was clipped by 5 bases and J by 1 base, with 11 bases between them. Per the germline V gene, CDR1 is MDHEN and CDR2 is SYDVKM. The CDR3 has 14 amino acids. The CDR3 region has the DNA TGTGCCAGCAGTCCCCCTCGGGAGAACACTGAAGCTTTCTTT. This sequence encodes CASSPPRENTEAFF.

The CDR3 sequence is CASSERGLSYNEQFF. For the CDR3, the DNA is TGTGCCAGCAGTGAAAGAGGACTATCCTACAATGAGCAGTTCTTC. This chain links TRBV6-1 with TRBJ2-1; D possibly corresponds to TRBD2 (6 bases). Germline CDR1 MNHNS, CDR2 SASEGT. The CDR3 covers 15 residues. V was trimmed by 2 bases and J by 1 base, leaving 9 bases between them.

The V gene is TRBV19, the J gene TRBJ1-3; 7 bases are shared with TRBD1. This CDR3 contains 14 residues. V lost 3 bases and J lost 3; bases outside the gene matches: 2. The germline CDR1 and CDR2 sequences are LNHDA and SQIVND (reference sequence). The DNA of the CDR3 is TGTGCCAGTAGTATCGGGACAGATGGAAACACCATATATTTT. It specifies CASSIGTDGNTIYF. Full variable domain (remainder filled in from reference TRBV19 and TRBJ1-3): DGGITQSPKYLFRKEGQNVTLSCEQNLNHDAMYWYRQDPGQGLRLIYYSQIVNDFQKGDIAEGYSVSREKKESFPLTVTSAQKNPTAFYLCASSIGTDGNTIYFGEGSWLTVV.

The rearrangement uses TRBV27 and TRBJ2-7; TRBD2 matches 15 bases. In germline, CDR1 is MNHEY, CDR2 SMNVEV (reference sequence). V shed 4 bases, J shed 0 bases, and the junction held 7 bases outside the gene matches. The CDR3 is 18 amino acids. The CDR3 sequence: CASSSGTSGRLRSYEQYF. Here the CDR3 DNA reads TGTGCCAGCAGTTCTGGGACTAGCGGGAGGTTACGCTCCTACGAGCAGTACTTC.

The chain recombines TRBV2 with TRBJ1-4, with 8 bases lining up with TRBD1. Germline values: CDR1 SNHLY, CDR2 FYNNEI. CDR3 length: 14 residues. Losses at the gene ends were 6 bases for V and 8 bases for J; bases not matched to a gene: 8. CDR3 coding DNA: TGTGCCAGCAGGAGGACAGGGAAGGGCGAAAAACTGTTTTTT. It yields the protein CASRRTGKGEKLFF.

This clone was detected only once. The CDR3 DNA reads as TGTGCCAGCAGTTATTCCCTCGGACAAGTTTACGAGCAGTACTTC. Translated, it gives CASSYSLGQVYEQYF. The chain joins TRBV28 to TRBJ2-7; D is possibly TRBD1 (5 bases). The V and J ends lost 4 bases and 4 bases respectively, with 17 bases between them. Germline CDR1 is MDHEN and CDR2 is SYDVKM. CDR3 size: 15 residues.

The chain has TRBV7-3 and TRBJ2-3; 10 nucleotides agree with TRBD2. Germline CDR1 SGHTA, CDR2 FQGTGA. There are 16 residues in the CDR3. Trimming at V came to 1 base and at J to 3 bases, leaving 4 bases not matched to a gene. The DNA for the CDR3 is TGTGCCAGCAGCTTAATATCTAGCGGGAGTACAGATACGCAGTATTTT. Translated: CASSLISSGSTDTQYF. The entire variable domain, with the rest obtained from reference TRBV7-3 and TRBJ2-3, is as follows: GAGVSQTPSNKVTEKGKYVELRCDPISGHTALYWYRQSLGQGPEFLIYFQGTGAADDSGLPNDRFFAVRPEGSVSTLKIQRTERGDSAVYLCASSLISSGSTDTQYFGPGTRLTVL.

This chain links TRBV2 with TRBJ2-6; D perhaps matches TRBD2 (5 bases). Trimming removed 2 bases at V and 2 bases at J, with 7 bases between. The CDR3 has 15 residues. Germline V lookup: CDR1 SNHLY, CDR2 FYNNEI. The CDR3 here is CASSETRAGANVLTF. CDR3 in DNA: TGTGCCAGCAGTGAAACTAGGGCTGGGGCCAACGTCCTGACTTTC.

This clone was counted once. This sequence joins TRBV5-1 and TRBJ1-1; D unclear. Germline values: CDR1 SGHRS, CDR2 YFSETQ. The V gene lost 7 bases and the J gene lost 1 base, with 17 bases spanning the gap. The CDR3 has 15 residues. In DNA form, the CDR3 reads TGCGCCAGCGCCGTGATAGGACGGGCGAACACTGAAGCTTTCTTT. Its protein is CASAVIGRANTEAFF.

The chain recombines TRBV28 with TRBJ2-5; a weak D match, TRBD1 (6 bases). Germline lookup yields CDR1 MDHEN and CDR2 SYDVKM. Trimming took off 4 bases at V and 0 bases at J, with 18 bases between the two ends. The length of the CDR3 is 17 residues. The CDR3 sequence is CASSSTPGQQYQETQYF. The CDR3 nucleotides are TGTGCCAGCAGTTCGACTCCGGGACAACAGTACCAAGAGACCCAGTACTTC. The full variable domain, its missing parts supplied by reference TRBV28 and TRBJ2-5, is DVKVTQSSRYLVKRTGEKVFLECVQDMDHENMFWYRQDPGLGLRLIYFSYDVKMKEKGDIPEGYSVSREKKERFSLILESASTNQTSMYLCASSSTPGQQYQETQYFGPGTRLLVL.